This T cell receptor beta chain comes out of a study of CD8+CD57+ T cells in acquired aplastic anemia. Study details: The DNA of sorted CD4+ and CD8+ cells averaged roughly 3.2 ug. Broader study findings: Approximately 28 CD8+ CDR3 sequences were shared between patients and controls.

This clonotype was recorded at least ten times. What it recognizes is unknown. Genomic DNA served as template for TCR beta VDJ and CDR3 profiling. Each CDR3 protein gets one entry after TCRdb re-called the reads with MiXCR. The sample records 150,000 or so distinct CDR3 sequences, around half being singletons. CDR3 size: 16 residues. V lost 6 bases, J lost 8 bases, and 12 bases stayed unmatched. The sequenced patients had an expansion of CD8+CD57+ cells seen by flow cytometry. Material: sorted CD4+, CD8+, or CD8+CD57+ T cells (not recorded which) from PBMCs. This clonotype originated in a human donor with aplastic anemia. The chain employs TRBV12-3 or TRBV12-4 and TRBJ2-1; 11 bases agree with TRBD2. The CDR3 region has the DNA TGTGCCAGCAGCACCTATAGCGGGGGGGCGCCGTATGAGCAGTTCTTC. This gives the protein CASSTYSGGAPYEQFF.